This TCR beta chain was recovered during a study of OX40 agonist ivuxolimab in advanced cancers. The overall study: The mean age was approximately 56 years, ranging from about 20 to 79, with about 87% of participants male.

Germline lookup yields CDR1 SGHNT and CDR2 YYREEE (reference sequence). The J segment lost 0 bases and the V segment lost 4 bases, leaving 6 bases of the junction unmatched. The CDR3 loop spans 17 amino acids. TCRdb's copy holds only in-frame clones and misses some; the assay was immunoSEQ multiplex PCR. The table shows tens of thousands of clones, with about four fifths occurring only once. The clonotype comes from an adult with an advanced solid tumor such as melanoma, head and neck, liver or kidney cancer. This specimen was CD4+ or CD8+ T cells sorted from blood, taken in a trial of the OX40 agonist ivuxolimab. The chain is built from TRBV5-4 and TRBJ2-2; the match to TRBD2 covers 10 bases. The CDR3, as DNA: TGTGCCAGCAGCCTCGGACTAGCGGCTACGAACACCGGGGAGCTGTTTTTT. This gives the protein CASSLGLAATNTGELFF.